This entry lists 22 T cell receptor beta chains sequenced from one sample in a study of T cell responses to AZD1222 COVID-19 vaccine. TCRdb's copy holds only in-frame clones and misses some; the assay was immunoSEQ multiplex PCR. This table has about 200,000 clones, about 93% appearing once. Sequencing used peripheral blood, obtained on day 0 of MenACWY control vaccination. The receptors were gathered from an adult in good health.

V and J are TRBV19 and TRBJ1-5; D unclear. This CDR3 is 13 amino acids long. V lost 4 bases, J lost 4 bases, and 8 bases lay in between. CDR1 and CDR2 from the germline V gene are LNHDA and SQIVND (reference sequence). CDR3 residues: CASSTQDNQPQHF. The CDR3 DNA sequence: TGTGCCAGTAGTACCCAGGATAATCAGCCCCAGCATTTT.

The V gene is TRBV6-5, the J gene TRBJ2-3; 8 nucleotides match TRBD1. Germline loops: CDR1 MNHEY, CDR2 SVGAGI. The CDR3 consists of 14 residues. V gave up 4 bases and J gave up 8 bases; unmatched junction bases: 8. This CDR3 reads CASSSGTGPGTQYF. The CDR3 coding sequence is TGTGCCAGCAGTTCCGGGACAGGTCCGGGTACGCAGTATTTT.

The chain employs TRBV30 and TRBJ1-4, with D possibly TRBD1 on 6 matching bases. Between the trimmed V and J ends, which lost 4 bases and 8 bases, there was a span of 17 bases. Germline V gives CDR1 GTSNPN, CDR2 SVGIG (reference sequence). The CDR3 loop spans 14 amino acids. The CDR3 sequence is CAWNFDRLGEKLFF. Written as DNA, the CDR3 is TGTGCCTGGAATTTTGACAGGTTAGGAGAAAAACTGTTTTTT.

V is TRBV5-4 and J is TRBJ1-4; the D is unclear. This CDR3 spans 13 amino acids. CDR1 is SGHNT and CDR2 is YYREEE in the germline V gene (reference sequence). V lost 1 base and J 8 bases, leaving 9 bases between the germline ends. CDR3 residues: CASSLIGEEKLFF. The CDR3 DNA reads TGTGCCAGCAGCTTGATCGGGGAGGAAAAACTGTTTTTT.

This chain uses TRBV19 with TRBJ1-3; D unclear. The CDR3 has 16 residues. Germline CDR1 reads LNHDA; CDR2 reads SQIVND (reference sequence). Trimming stripped 5 bases from V and 0 bases from J, with 14 bases between. CDR3 region: CASSFLTTLSGNTIYF. Written as DNA, the CDR3 is TGTGCCAGTAGTTTCCTGACCACACTCTCTGGAAACACCATATATTTT.

The genes are TRBV19 and TRBJ1-2, with no clear D. The CDR3 has 15 residues. V dropped 5 bases and J dropped 7 bases, with 20 bases sitting between them. CDR1 LNHDA and CDR2 SQIVND come from the germline V gene (reference sequence). CDR3 in DNA: TGTGCCAGTAGTCGCCACGAGACCGGGCGGGGTGGCTACACCTTC. This translates into CASSRHETGRGGYTF. Full variable domain (outside the CDR3, taken from reference TRBV19 and TRBJ1-2): DGGITQSPKYLFRKEGQNVTLSCEQNLNHDAMYWYRQDPGQGLRLIYYSQIVNDFQKGDIAEGYSVSREKKESFPLTVTSAQKNPTAFYLCASSRHETGRGGYTFGSGTRLTVV.

The V and J genes are TRBV3-1 (or the pseudogene TRBV3-2) and TRBJ1-2; weak D call: TRBD1 (6 bases). CDR3 length: 15 residues. Trimming stripped 0 bases from V and 3 bases from J, with 11 bases between. Germline V CDR1 and CDR2: LGHDT, YNNKEL (reference sequence). The CDR3 DNA reads TGTGCCAGCAGCCAAGAGTGGGGACATTACTATGGCTACACCTTC. Translated: CASSQEWGHYYGYTF.

CDR3 coding DNA: TGTGCCAGCAGCCAAGAGGGACGACAGGGCTCGGGAAACACCATATATTTT. It codes for CASSQEGRQGSGNTIYF. The chain joins TRBV4-2 to TRBJ1-3; 7 nucleotides match TRBD1. This CDR3 has 17 residues. The ends lost 0 bases at V and 4 bases at J; junction bases unmatched: 9. Germline V CDR1 and CDR2: LGHNA, YNFKEQ.

The chain has TRBV30 and TRBJ2-3; D unclear. Germline values: CDR1 GTSNPN, CDR2 SVGIG (reference sequence). Trimming left V 0 bases short and J 0 bases short, with 7 bases between. The length of the CDR3 is 14 residues. The CDR3 loop is CAWSVAGSTDTQYF. The CDR3 coding sequence is TGTGCCTGGAGTGTAGCAGGAAGCACAGATACGCAGTATTTT.

For this clone: Sequence at one end of the junction differs from germline and may be a read error. The genes are TRBV6-7 and TRBJ2-7; D call uncertain. Being an ORF, TRBV6-7 has a function that is uncertain. This CDR3 is built from 9 residues. The CDR3 reads CATRTGPDF. The CDR3 DNA follows: TGTGCCACCAGAACCGGGCCCGACTTC.

V usage is TRBV5-6 and J usage is TRBJ2-5; D may be TRBD1 (6 bases). This CDR3 contains 11 residues. Germline CDR1 reads SGHDT; CDR2 reads YYEEEE. Trimming shortened V by 6 bases and J by 9 bases, and 12 bases separated the two germline ends. The CDR3 DNA follows: TGTGCCAGCACCAACTGGGGGCCCCAGTACTTC. This encodes CASTNWGPQYF.

V and J are TRBV19 and TRBJ1-6; tentatively, D is TRBD1 (5 bases). CDR1 and CDR2 from the germline V gene are LNHDA and SQIVND (reference sequence). CDR3 length: 12 residues. The ends were cut back, 10 bases at V and 7 bases at J, with 11 bases in the middle. CDR3 amino acids: CATGRHNSPLHF. CDR3 in DNA: TGTGCCACGGGACGCCACAATTCACCCCTCCACTTT.

This clone was seen once. The V and J genes are TRBV18 and TRBJ1-6, with no clear D. The germline V gene has CDR1 KGHSH and CDR2 LQKENI. Trimming removed 1 base at V and 8 bases at J, with 9 bases between. This CDR3 spans 14 amino acids. The CDR3 sequence is CASSPQGSDSPLHF. In nucleotides, the CDR3 is TGTGCCAGCTCACCACAGGGTTCGGATTCACCCCTCCACTTT.

This clone has a single count. This chain uses TRBV5-1 with TRBJ1-1; 7 bases agree with TRBD1. CDR1 is SGHRS, CDR2 YFSETQ, per germline. V lost 2 bases, J lost 3 bases, and 10 bases stayed unmatched. CDR3 length: 16 residues. The CDR3 region has the DNA TGCGCCAGCAGCTTAAGCACCGGGACAGTGGACACTGAAGCTTTCTTT. Its translation: CASSLSTGTVDTEAFF.

The chain couples TRBV6-2 or TRBV6-3 to TRBJ2-1; D is uncertain. V gave up 2 bases and J gave up 6 bases, with 5 bases separating them. Looked up from germline, CDR1 is MNHEY and CDR2 is SVGEGT. The length of the CDR3 is 12 residues. The CDR3 spells CASSYSINEQFF. The CDR3 DNA follows: TGTGCCAGCAGTTACAGCATCAATGAGCAGTTCTTC.

The rearrangement uses TRBV5-5 and TRBJ1-2, with 10 nucleotides matching TRBD1. The J segment lost 7 bases and the V segment lost 3 bases, leaving 6 bases of the junction unmatched. This CDR3 has 14 residues. Germline-derived CDR1 and CDR2 are SGHKS and YYEKEE (reference sequence). CDR3 residues: CASSSTGGAVGYTF. CDR3 bases: TGTGCCAGCAGCTCGACAGGGGGCGCGGTTGGCTACACCTTC.

A single count supports this clone. The J gene is TRBJ2-4, the V gene TRBV3-1 (or the pseudogene TRBV3-2), with D uncertain. This CDR3 is built from 14 residues. CDR1 LGHDT and CDR2 YNNKEL come from the germline V gene (reference sequence). V gave up 0 bases and J gave up 0 bases, with 3 bases separating them. The CDR3 DNA follows: TGTGCCAGCAGCCAAGATCTAGCCAAAAACATTCAGTACTTC. Translation: CASSQDLAKNIQYF.

The J gene is TRBJ2-2, the V gene TRBV5-1; maybe TRBD2 (6 bases). The CDR3 extends over 14 amino acids. Germline CDR1 SGHRS, CDR2 YFSETQ. V lost 3 bases and J lost 1, with 7 bases in between. CDR3 nucleotide sequence: TGCGCCAGCAGCTGGGACTGGAACACCGGGGAGCTGTTTTTT. Amino acids: CASSWDWNTGELFF.

The chain carries TRBV19 and TRBJ1-4; 7 bases line up with TRBD1. The CDR3 spans 15 residues. Germline values: CDR1 LNHDA, CDR2 SQIVND (reference sequence). J lost 1 base, V lost 5 bases, and 4 bases had no gene match. In DNA, the CDR3 is TGTGCCAGTAGTCTCACAGGGGTAACTAATGAAAAACTGTTTTTT. It yields the protein CASSLTGVTNEKLFF.

This chain joins TRBV4-3 and TRBJ2-1, with TRBD1 matching over 8 bases. Trimming took 0 bases from V and 5 from J; bases not matched to a gene: 6. The CDR3 length is 16 residues. Looked up from germline, CDR1 is LGHNA and CDR2 is YSLEER. In DNA form, the CDR3 reads TGCGCCAGCAGCCAAGACAGGACAGGGTTCAACAATGAGCAGTTCTTC. It yields the protein CASSQDRTGFNNEQFF.

The chain couples TRBV18 to TRBJ2-2; 9 bases fit TRBD1. Germline loops: CDR1 KGHSH, CDR2 LQKENI. V was clipped by 5 bases and J by 5 bases; unmatched bases: 9. The CDR3 runs 16 residues. CDR3 residues: CASSTPGQGRTGELFF. The CDR3 DNA reads as TGTGCCAGCTCAACGCCGGGACAGGGAAGAACCGGGGAGCTGTTTTTT.

The genes are TRBV5-5 and TRBJ1-1; 11 bases fit TRBD1. After removal of 4 bases from V and 4 bases from J, the junction contained 0 bases not matched to a gene. Germline V gives CDR1 SGHKS, CDR2 YYEKEE (reference sequence). The CDR3 runs to 13 residues. The CDR3 loop is CASSGTGGTEAFF. The CDR3 DNA follows: TGTGCCAGCAGCGGGACAGGGGGCACTGAAGCTTTCTTT.